This T cell receptor beta chain is from a study of CD8+ T cells in alopecia areata. Findings of the study overall: Scalp sequencing also captures normal skin's resident alphabeta T cells.

With regard to this clone: The antigen remains unidentified.

As to treatment: oral pan-JAK inhibitor, 5-10 mg twice daily. Those with alopecia areata gave lesional scalp punch biopsies and peripheral blood. It was cDNA, reverse transcribed from extracted RNA, that served as the sequencing template. Produced via immunoSEQ multiplex PCR; TCRdb's table is partial and in-frame only. The sample includes 170,000 or so clones, about 55% of them seen just once. The V and J ends lost 4 bases and 7 bases, in that order; junction bases with no gene match: 7. Germline V gene lookup returns CDR1 MGHRA and CDR2 YSYEKL. The CDR3 extends over 15 amino acids. Sequencing used CD8+ T cells sorted from blood, obtained at week 24, from a patient treated with tofacitinib. The receptor was isolated from a human donor with alopecia areata. The rearrangement joins TRBV4-1 to TRBJ1-4, with 9 bases that match TRBD1. The DNA of the CDR3 is TGCGCCAGCAGCCCCGACGGGACAGGGAGTGAAAAACTGTTTTTT. Translation: CASSPDGTGSEKLFF.